This T cell receptor (beta chain) was documented in a study of Ad26.COV2.S vaccination and SARS-CoV-2 variants (dated by TCRdb to the early 2020s). About the study as a whole: Donors in the vaccine arm were drawn from COV1001, a phase I-IIa trial of Ad26.COV2.S in healthy adults that was multicentre, randomized, double-blind and placebo-controlled. Trial participants were randomized into five groups of five: low-dose or high-dose Ad26.COV2.S given once or twice, or placebo on both occasions. Ad26.COV2.S was given intramuscularly at 5x10^10 or 1x10^11 viral particles, as a single shot or as two shots 56 days apart. Throughout the experiments and outcome assessment, investigators stayed blinded to trial group allocation. The TCR-sequenced set comprised around 30 samples: around 20 Ad26.COV2.S vaccine recipients, 5 placebo recipients and 8 SARS-CoV-2 convalescent individuals. The specificity and breadth of SARS-CoV-2-reactive T cell receptors after Ad26.COV2.S vaccination were assessed by TCRbeta repertoire sequencing.

The treatment or condition label corresponds to: roughly 18 received Ad26.COV2.S at low or high dose, single or two shots; roughly five received placebo; per-sample allocation not given. For vaccine and placebo recipients, the sequenced repertoires came from samples collected on day 63 after the first injection. Between 29 July and 7 August 2020, Cohort 1b enrolled some 25 adults aged 18-55 years at one site in Boston, USA. Ad26.COV2.S consisted of a replication-incompetent adenovirus type 26 vector by which a prefusion-stabilized SARS-CoV-2 spike protein from the original Wuhan strain was expressed. The research as a whole found: After vaccination, spike-specific CD8+ and CD4+ T cell responses were reported to show substantial breadth. Compared with placebo recipients, Ad26.COV2.S recipients showed higher spike-specific TCR breadth (P = 0.0014). It was noted by the authors that total T cell responses may have been underestimated by the TCR breadth and depth analyses. Vaccine and placebo recipients had similar non-spike TCR breadth, a finding consistent with the vaccine containing only spike. The study was not powered for comparison of responses between vaccine doses or regimens.

For CDR1 and CDR2, the germline V gene (reference sequence) lists SEHNR and FQNEAQ. The CDR3 goes from the cysteine to the phenylalanine over 16 residues. Kept here is only the CDR3 DNA, which spans 48 bases and is read in frame from base 1. V and J lose 5 bases and 4 bases, and a span of 18 bases separates them. The immunoSEQ Assay was the method used to sequence TCRbeta CDR3 regions. After extraction, genomic DNA underwent amplification by bias-controlled multiplex PCR, followed by high-throughput sequencing. The study's processing was this. To quantify the absolute abundance of each unique TCRbeta CDR3 region, sequences were collapsed and filtered. T cell fraction was estimated by normalizing TCRbeta template counts to usable DNA, with usable DNA measured through amplification of reference genes found in all nucleated cells. Repertoire TCRs were annotated as SARS-CoV-2-specific by exact matching of V gene, CDR3 amino acid sequence and J gene to a known reactive TCR set. MIRA supplied the reference SARS-CoV-2 TCR set, which was filtered for enrichment in COVID-19-positive ImmuneCODE repertoires so that public or cross-reactive TCRs were removed. Using the MIRA antigens, annotated TCRs were further analysed by specific ORF or by position within an ORF. Breadth was defined as annotated unique rearrangements over total unique productive rearrangements; depth was the summed frequency of those rearrangements. TCR breadth was compared between groups using two-sided Wilcoxon rank-sum tests. The table comes from immuneACCESS by way of TCRdb, which keeps in-frame sequences with V and J called. Part of the clones is missing from these tables; in studies checked, under half for an unresolved V gene and the rest for unknown reasons. For V, J and clone size, that table is used; D and trimming come from the DNA. The sample table contains fewer than 400,000 clones; only one count was recorded for roughly 90% of them. The ten largest clones capture about 5.4% of the sample.

As to this clone: Its antigen remains unidentified. No base quality information exists; no much larger clone differs at one position.

The V and J genes are TRBV7-9 and TRBJ1-5, with the D gene call left open. The specimen was peripheral blood, collected in a trial of Ad26.COV2.S vaccine versus placebo. The clonotype originates from a person aged 18-65 years who received the Ad26.COV2.S COVID-19 vaccine or a placebo. The nucleotides read TGTGCCAGCAGCACCGCAGGAGGGTCCATTAATCAGCCCCAGCATTTT. It codes for CASSTAGGSINQPQHF.